These T cell receptor beta chains were read from a single sample in a study of blood T cells in healthy people across ages. TCRdb called the 5' RACE reads again in MiXCR, with one record for every CDR3 protein. In the table there are about 2 million distinct CDR3 sequences, roughly 49% of which are singletons. Source material: blood. The receptors stem from a woman in her 40s in good health. Each CDR3 is given with its conserved first and last residue. Each record gives: V gene, D gene, clone size, J gene, CDR3 DNA, CDR3 protein. A D gene is named only where the DNA matches it firmly. Clone size is given for some rows only: seen once, a few or many times, or a class if the clone is expanded.

V: TRBV7-3; D: .; size: .; J: TRBJ1-2; DNA: TGTGCCAGCAGCTCAGGGGCTGGGGGTGGCTACACCTTC; CDR3: CASSSGAGGGYTF
V: TRBV4-1; D: .; size: .; J: TRBJ2-2; DNA: TGCGCCAGCAGCCAAGGGGACACTTCAACCGGGGAGCTGTTTTTT; CDR3: CASSQGDTSTGELFF
V: TRBV20-1; D: .; size: .; J: TRBJ2-3; DNA: TGCAGTGCTGACAGGGAGGGTGGTACGCAGTATTTT; CDR3: CSADREGGTQYF
V: TRBV20-1; D: TRBD1; size: .; J: TRBJ2-5; DNA: TGCAGTGCCCCGGGACAGGGGGCGGAAGAGACCCAGTACTTC; CDR3: CSAPGQGAEETQYF
V: TRBV5-6; D: TRBD1; size: .; J: TRBJ2-7; DNA: TGTGCCAGCAGCTACCGGACAGGGGGCCCAGACGGGGGTCCCTACGAGCAGTACTTC; CDR3: CASSYRTGGPDGGPYEQYF
V: TRBV7-2; D: TRBD1; size: .; J: TRBJ1-6; DNA: TGTGCCAGCAGTCCGGGACAGGGGTGGTTGAATTCACCCCTCCACTTT; CDR3: CASSPGQGWLNSPLHF
V: TRBV25-1; D: .; size: .; J: TRBJ2-1; DNA: TGTGCCAGCAGTGAATCCCAGGGACCCAGCTCCTACAATGAGCAGTTCTTC; CDR3: CASSESQGPSSYNEQFF
V: TRBV5-1; D: .; size: few; J: TRBJ1-1; DNA: TGCGCCAGCAGCTTGGTCAGCTGGATTATTAACACTGAAGCTTTCTTT; CDR3: CASSLVSWIINTEAFF
V: TRBV7-3; D: TRBD1; size: few; J: TRBJ2-5; DNA: TGTGCCAGCAGGCTTACTTTTGGGACAGGGTTCCCTTTGGGGGAGACCCAGTACTTC; CDR3: CASRLTFGTGFPLGETQYF
V: TRBV5-1; D: TRBD2; size: .; J: TRBJ2-1; DNA: TGCGCCAGCAGCTTCGTTAGCGGGGGGGACAATGAGCAGTTCTTC; CDR3: CASSFVSGGDNEQFF
V: TRBV20-1; D: .; size: .; J: TRBJ2-7; DNA: TGCAGTGCTAGGGCTTTAAGCTCCTACGAGCAGTACTTC; CDR3: CSARALSSYEQYF
V: TRBV20-1; D: .; size: .; J: TRBJ1-2; DNA: TGCAGTGCTAGTAGCACAGGGTTCGGCTACACCTTC; CDR3: CSASSTGFGYTF
V: TRBV5-1; D: .; size: few; J: TRBJ2-4; DNA: TGCGCCAGCAGCTTGTATCAGGACACGGCGTTAGCCAAAAACATTCAGTACTTC; CDR3: CASSLYQDTALAKNIQYF
V: TRBV15; D: TRBD2; size: many; J: TRBJ2-5; DNA: TGTGCCACCAGCAGTTACCCGGGACTAGCGAAGGAAGAGACCCAGTACTTC; CDR3: CATSSYPGLAKEETQYF
V: TRBV4-1; D: .; size: .; J: TRBJ2-1; DNA: TGCGCCAGCAGCCAAGTTCAGGTAGGCTACAATGAGCAGTTCTTC; CDR3: CASSQVQVGYNEQFF
V: TRBV28; D: .; size: .; J: TRBJ2-3; DNA: TGTGCCAGCACCCACCAGGGGGGACCCACAGATACGCAGTATTTT; CDR3: CASTHQGGPTDTQYF
V: TRBV4-3; D: TRBD1; size: .; J: TRBJ2-5; DNA: TGCGCCAGCAGCCAAGAGACGGGGAGACAGGGAACCTTTCAAGAGACCCAGTACTTC; CDR3: CASSQETGRQGTFQETQYF
V: TRBV7-2; D: .; size: .; J: TRBJ2-7; DNA: TGTGCCAGCAGCTTAGGGACTGAAAGACATTACGAGCAGTACTTC; CDR3: CASSLGTERHYEQYF
V: TRBV4-2; D: TRBD1; size: .; J: TRBJ1-2; DNA: TGTGCCAGCACCAAGGAGACAGGGGGACATTATGGCTACACCTTC; CDR3: CASTKETGGHYGYTF
V: TRBV20-1; D: .; size: .; J: TRBJ2-1; DNA: TGCAGTGCCAATACAGGTTCCGGGCGGGATGAGCAGTTCTTC; CDR3: CSANTGSGRDEQFF
V: TRBV4-2; D: .; size: .; J: TRBJ2-3; DNA: TGTGCCAGCAGCCAAGACCCCGCCCGGGAATTTGGCACAGATACGCAGTATTTT; CDR3: CASSQDPAREFGTDTQYF
V: TRBV4-1; D: TRBD1; size: .; J: TRBJ2-5; DNA: TGCGCCAGCAGCCACGATGACAGGGGGGCAGAGACCCAGTACTTC; CDR3: CASSHDDRGAETQYF
V: TRBV7-3; D: .; size: few; J: TRBJ2-5; DNA: TGTGCCAGCAGCGTAAGACAGGAAAAAGAGACCCAGTACTTC; CDR3: CASSVRQEKETQYF
V: TRBV4-3; D: .; size: .; J: TRBJ2-3; DNA: TGCGCCAGCAGCCAAGAGGCGCGGGGAAGCACAGATACGCAGTATTTT; CDR3: CASSQEARGSTDTQYF
V: TRBV18; D: .; size: .; J: TRBJ2-1; DNA: TGTGCCAGCTCACCAGAACTAGCAGAGGATAAGGAGCAGTTCTTC; CDR3: CASSPELAEDKEQFF
V: TRBV7-9; D: .; size: .; J: TRBJ1-5; DNA: TGTGCCAGCAGCTTAGGAGGGGATGGAAGACAGCCCCAGCATTTT; CDR3: CASSLGGDGRQPQHF
V: TRBV18; D: TRBD1; size: .; J: TRBJ1-6; DNA: TGTGCCAGCTCACCACAGGGGGCTAATTCACCCCTCCACTTT; CDR3: CASSPQGANSPLHF
V: TRBV14; D: TRBD1; size: .; J: TRBJ2-5; DNA: TGTGCCAGCAGTCCCGGGACAGTAAGCCAAGAGACCCAGTACTTC; CDR3: CASSPGTVSQETQYF
V: TRBV29-1; D: .; size: few; J: TRBJ2-7; DNA: TGCAGCGTTGAAGGGTTATTTTTGGAGGGACAGTTCTCCTACGAGCAGTACTTC; CDR3: CSVEGLFLEGQFSYEQYF
V: TRBV6-1; D: TRBD1; size: once; J: TRBJ2-5; DNA: TGTGCCAGCGTCCTCTACAGGACAGGGGGCTCGGGGACCCAGTACTTC; CDR3: CASVLYRTGGSGTQYF
V: TRBV6-2/TRBV6-3; D: .; size: .; J: TRBJ2-7; DNA: TGTGCCAGCGGGCAGTACTCCTACGAGCAGTACTTC; CDR3: CASGQYSYEQYF
V: TRBV10-3; D: .; size: .; J: TRBJ1-2; DNA: TGTGCCATCAAGCACGGAGACTATGGCTACACCTTC; CDR3: CAIKHGDYGYTF
V: TRBV7-2; D: .; size: .; J: TRBJ2-7; DNA: TGTGCCAGCAGCTTACAGATCCTCTACGAGCAGTACTTC; CDR3: CASSLQILYEQYF
V: TRBV28; D: .; size: few; J: TRBJ2-5; DNA: TGTGCCAGCAGTGCACGGGCCCCCCGAGAGACCCAGTACTTC; CDR3: CASSARAPRETQYF
V: TRBV20-1; D: TRBD1; size: .; J: TRBJ1-5; DNA: TGCAGTGCTAGAGATCCGCAGGGGGCAGGCAATCAGCCCCAGCATTTT; CDR3: CSARDPQGAGNQPQHF
V: TRBV25-1; D: .; size: .; J: TRBJ1-4; DNA: TGTGCCAGCAGTGAATATAGCGGACGGATCGGTGAGGAAAAACTGTTTTTT; CDR3: CASSEYSGRIGEEKLFF
V: TRBV7-2; D: .; size: few; J: TRBJ1-1; DNA: TGTGCCAGCAGCCCAGGACCGTTGAGTGAAGCTTTCTTT; CDR3: CASSPGPLSEAFF